This record covers a single TCR beta chain. Sequencing was performed with immunoSEQ multiplex PCR; in TCRdb, only in-frame clones are kept and a portion is missing. The sample includes 800,000 to 1,200,000 clones, around three quarters of them seen just once. This entry comes from a study of shared clonotypes between healthy human individuals. The specimen sequenced was memory CD4+ T cells from PBMCs. As to subset: CD45RA-negative fraction. This clonotype originated in a man aged 18 to 29 in good health. Some clones in this sample may be carry-over from other donors' samples.

This CDR3 reads CASSGGTDFNGNQPQHF. The CDR3, as DNA: TGTGCCAGCAGTGGTGGGACAGATTTTAACGGCAATCAGCCCCAGCATTTT. The chain employs TRBV27 and TRBJ1-5, with 7 bases fitting TRBD1. Looked up from germline, CDR1 is MNHEY and CDR2 is SMNVEV (reference sequence). Trimming at V came to 5 bases and at J to 2 bases, leaving 12 bases not matched to a gene. The CDR3 sequence is 17 residues long.